These T cell receptor beta chains were read from a single sample in a study of cytomegalovirus exposure and HLA in healthy donors. The data were produced by immunoSEQ multiplex PCR, yet TCRdb's version contains in-frame clones alone and is incomplete. The sample holds 90,000 to 150,000 clones, less than 20% seen once. Sample: PBMCs. These TCRs come from a woman between 18 and 29 years old in good health and CMV-seronegative. Both conserved end residues are part of each CDR3. The order of the fields is V gene, D gene, clone size, J gene, CDR3 protein, CDR3 DNA. The D gene is left open where the match is weak. Only part of the rows carry a size: once, few, many, or a class if the clone is expanded.

v_call: TRBV15; d_call: NA; clone_size: NA; j_call: TRBJ2-1; cdr3_aa: CATSRLASNEQFF; cdr3_nt: TGTGCCACCAGCAGACTAGCTTCCAATGAGCAGTTCTTC
v_call: TRBV5-6; d_call: TRBD2; clone_size: few; j_call: TRBJ2-1; cdr3_aa: CASTQVLTSEDEQFF; cdr3_nt: TGTGCCAGCACCCAGGTTTTGACTAGCGAGGATGAGCAGTTCTTC
v_call: TRBV7-8; d_call: TRBD1; clone_size: NA; j_call: TRBJ1-1; cdr3_aa: CASSDRGRANTEAFF; cdr3_nt: TGTGCCAGCAGCGACAGGGGGCGTGCGAACACTGAAGCTTTCTTT
v_call: TRBV7-8; d_call: NA; clone_size: few; j_call: TRBJ1-5; cdr3_aa: CASSLAPRGNQPQHF; cdr3_nt: TGTGCCAGCAGCTTAGCCCCCAGGGGCAATCAGCCCCAGCATTTT
v_call: TRBV5-4; d_call: TRBD1; clone_size: few; j_call: TRBJ1-2; cdr3_aa: CASRTDRGHGYTF; cdr3_nt: TGTGCCAGCAGGACAGACAGGGGGCATGGCTACACCTTC
v_call: TRBV7-2; d_call: TRBD2; clone_size: NA; j_call: TRBJ2-5; cdr3_aa: CASSSTGTRELQETQYF; cdr3_nt: TGTGCCAGCAGCTCAACCGGGACTAGGGAGCTCCAAGAGACCCAGTACTTC
v_call: TRBV11-2; d_call: NA; clone_size: NA; j_call: TRBJ2-5; cdr3_aa: CASSSAGRTEETQYF; cdr3_nt: TGTGCCAGCAGCTCAGCAGGTCGTACCGAAGAGACCCAGTACTTC
v_call: TRBV19; d_call: TRBD1; clone_size: few; j_call: TRBJ1-1; cdr3_aa: CASRTGQGNTEAFF; cdr3_nt: TGTGCCAGTAGGACGGGACAGGGGAACACTGAAGCTTTCTTT
v_call: TRBV19; d_call: TRBD2; clone_size: few; j_call: TRBJ2-3; cdr3_aa: CASSTYRLAGRTDTQYF; cdr3_nt: TGTGCCAGTAGTACGTACCGACTAGCGGGCCGCACAGATACGCAGTATTTT
v_call: TRBV11-3; d_call: NA; clone_size: few; j_call: TRBJ2-7; cdr3_aa: CASSLGGDGSYEQYF; cdr3_nt: TGTGCCAGCAGCTTAGGGGGGGACGGATCCTACGAGCAGTACTTC
v_call: TRBV19; d_call: TRBD1; clone_size: few; j_call: TRBJ2-7; cdr3_aa: CASSLDREDREQYF; cdr3_nt: TGTGCCAGTAGCCTGGACAGGGAAGACCGCGAGCAGTACTTC
v_call: TRBV19; d_call: NA; clone_size: NA; j_call: TRBJ2-3; cdr3_aa: CASSIAQYPRNTDTQYF; cdr3_nt: TGTGCCAGTAGTATAGCACAATATCCGAGGAACACGGATACGCAGTATTTT
v_call: TRBV6-5; d_call: NA; clone_size: NA; j_call: TRBJ2-5; cdr3_aa: CAGSAIGPQETQYF; cdr3_nt: TGTGCCGGCAGCGCGATTGGTCCTCAAGAGACCCAGTACTTC
v_call: TRBV4-2; d_call: NA; clone_size: NA; j_call: TRBJ2-7; cdr3_aa: CASSQDRSRGEQYF; cdr3_nt: TGTGCCAGCAGCCAAGATAGGAGCAGGGGCGAGCAGTACTTC